The next 5 T cell receptor beta chains were all read from a single sample in a study of identical twins' blood T cells. TCRdb re-called the 5' RACE reads through MiXCR, storing one row per CDR3 protein. In the table there are roughly 340,000 distinct CDR3 sequences, roughly 30% of which are singletons. The sequencing input was PBMCs. These TCRs come from a woman between 18 and 55 years old in good health.

This clonotype was found a few times. V is TRBV24-1 and J is TRBJ2-1; D may match TRBD1 or TRBD2 (5 bases each). The V gene's germline CDR1 is KGHDR and CDR2 SFDVKD. V was clipped by 8 bases and J by 10 bases, with 8 bases between them. This CDR3 spans 10 amino acids. The CDR3 nucleotides are TGTGCCACCATGGGGGTGGAGCAGTTCTTC. Its protein is CATMGVEQFF.

V and J are TRBV5-4 and TRBJ2-5; tentative D call: TRBD1 (6 bases). The germline V gene has CDR1 SGHNT and CDR2 YYREEE (reference sequence). V was cut by 0 bases and J by 3 bases, with 12 bases left in between. The CDR3 totals 15 residues. CDR3 in DNA: TGTGCCAGCAGCTTGGCTAAGACAGGAAAAGAGACCCAGTACTTC. Residues: CASSLAKTGKETQYF.

The chain joins TRBV3-1 to TRBJ1-2; tentative D call: TRBD1 (5 bases). The CDR3 loop spans 14 amino acids. V dropped 4 bases and J dropped 3 bases, with 12 bases sitting between them. The germline CDR1 and CDR2 sequences are LGHDT and YNNKEL (reference sequence). The CDR3 loop reads CASSRTTEYYGYTF. The CDR3 DNA sequence: TGTGCCAGCAGCCGAACGACAGAATACTATGGCTACACCTTC. Full variable domain (remainder filled in from reference TRBV3-1 and TRBJ1-2): DTAVSQTPKYLVTQMGNDKSIKCEQNLGHDTMYWYKQDSKKFLKIMFSYNNKELIINETVPNRFSPKSPDKAHLNLHINSLELGDSAVYFCASSRTTEYYGYTFGSGTRLTVV.

V and J are TRBV19 and TRBJ2-1; 9 nucleotides align to TRBD1. V shed 8 bases and J 9 bases; nucleotides not matched to a gene: 8. The V gene's germline CDR1 is LNHDA and CDR2 SQIVND (reference sequence). The CDR3 contains 13 residues. The CDR3 DNA sequence: TGTGCCAGTTCGGGACAGGGCGTCGGTGAGCAGTTCTTC. Amino acids: CASSGQGVGEQFF.

The V call is TRBV24-1, the J call TRBJ2-1, with D uncertain. The CDR3 spans 12 residues. Germline V gene data show CDR1 as KGHDR and CDR2 as SFDVKD. Trimming pared 1 base from V and 5 bases from J, leaving 2 bases between. The CDR3 spells CATSDFHNEQFF. For the CDR3, the DNA is TGTGCCACCAGTGATTTCCACAATGAGCAGTTCTTC.